Included here is one T cell receptor beta chain sequence, with context. The sample originates from a study of T cell changes during pregnancy in multiple sclerosis. The junction had 7 bases not matched to a gene; V was cut back by 0 bases and J by 2 bases. From germline, CDR1 is SGDLS and CDR2 YYNGEE. This CDR3 spans 17 amino acids. The table came from immunoSEQ multiplex PCR; TCRdb's copy has only in-frame clones and leaves some out. The sample holds around 80,000 clones, around 92% seen once. The origin of this receptor is a female donor with multiple sclerosis, enrolled in a pregnancy study. This chain connects TRBV9 to TRBJ1-3; 8 bases map to TRBD1. The sequencing here drew on peripheral blood, taken before pregnancy. The CDR3 region is CASSVEPQGAAGNTIYF. In nucleotides, the CDR3 is TGTGCCAGCAGCGTAGAACCTCAGGGGGCAGCTGGAAACACCATATATTTT.